The 10 T cell receptor beta chains below were found in one sample sequenced in a study of control samples from healthy donors and cancer patients. The assay was immunoSEQ multiplex PCR, and TCRdb's table has in-frame clones only and misses some. The sample holds 150,000 to 200,000 clones; more than 90% are singletons and the top ten take about 1.4%. Sequencing was carried out using blood. The receptors come from a man aged 25 to 40 in good health.

The CDR3 protein is CASSLARTFFAFQETQYF. The CDR3 DNA is TGTGCCAGCAGCTTAGCGCGCACTTTTTTTGCTTTCCAAGAGACCCAGTACTTC. The chain combines TRBV7-9 with TRBJ2-5; no definite D call. Per germline, CDR1 SEHNR and CDR2 FQNEAQ (reference sequence). V was clipped by 0 bases and J by 1 base, with 18 bases between them. This CDR3 is 18 amino acids long.

The chain links TRBV18 to TRBJ2-1; D possibly matches TRBD1 or TRBD2 (5 bases each). This CDR3 has 15 residues. Trimming shortened V by 2 bases and J by 7 bases, and 15 bases separated the two germline ends. Per the germline V gene, CDR1 is KGHSH and CDR2 is LQKENI. The CDR3 region is CASSPRLFEGNEQFF. CDR3 bases: TGTGCCAGCTCACCAAGGCTTTTCGAGGGGAATGAGCAGTTCTTC.

The CDR3 sequence is CASSLYPQEAMEQYF. The CDR3 DNA is TGTGCCAGCAGTTTATACCCACAGGAGGCTATGGAGCAGTACTTC. The chain joins TRBV27 to TRBJ2-7; D possibly matches TRBD1 or TRBD2 (5 bases each). Germline CDR1 reads MNHEY; CDR2 reads SMNVEV (reference sequence). The CDR3 has 15 residues. Trimming cost V 1 base and J 7 bases, with 17 bases left between them.

This clone has more than one count but fewer than ten. The gene calls are TRBV12-3 or TRBV12-4 and TRBJ2-7; D remains ambiguous. CDR3 length: 11 residues. The germline V and J ends were trimmed by 6 bases and 7 bases, with 10 bases remaining between them. The CDR3 loop reads CASSQRSEQYF. The CDR3 DNA follows: TGTGCCAGCAGCCAGAGGAGTGAGCAGTACTTC.

This chain connects TRBV2 to TRBJ2-3, with 10 nucleotides matching TRBD2. CDR3 length: 14 amino acids. Germline V gene sequence: CDR1 SNHLY, CDR2 FYNNEI. V trimming: 4 bases; J trimming: 5 bases; junction bases outside the gene matches: 3. CDR3 region: CASSGTSGLDTQYF. CDR3 bases: TGTGCCAGCAGTGGGACTAGCGGATTAGATACGCAGTATTTT.

The V gene is TRBV24-1, the J gene TRBJ2-2, with unresolved D. CDR1 and CDR2 (germline): KGHDR, SFDVKD. V was clipped by 3 bases and J by 0 bases, with 13 bases between them. This CDR3 contains 17 residues. CDR3 in DNA: TGTGCCACCAGTGATGGGGTATTTGGGACGAACACCGGGGAGCTGTTTTTT. This sequence encodes CATSDGVFGTNTGELFF.

The V and J genes are TRBV11-2 and TRBJ1-1; D unresolved. Trimming left V 2 bases short and J 5 bases short, with 15 bases between. Germline loops: CDR1 SGHAT, CDR2 FQNNGV. The CDR3 consists of 15 residues. CDR3 sequence: CASSLLSGSGTEAFF. CDR3 sequence (DNA): TGTGCCAGCAGCTTATTGTCCGGGTCTGGAACTGAAGCTTTCTTT.

This chain uses TRBV28 with TRBJ2-3, with D possibly being TRBD2 (5 bases). Trimming removed 6 bases from V and 6 bases from J, with 22 bases in between. The V gene's germline CDR1 is MDHEN and CDR2 SYDVKM. There are 16 residues in the CDR3. The CDR3 DNA sequence: TGTGCCAGCAGCCCTACGCCTACCGGGATTCGGGATACGCAGTATTTT. Its protein is CASSPTPTGIRDTQYF.

This clone was recorded only once. The chain links TRBV7-2 to TRBJ2-7, with D hard to call. Germline V CDR1 and CDR2: SGHTA, FQGNSA. V was trimmed by 4 bases and J by 3 bases, leaving 16 bases between them. This CDR3 region has 15 residues. The CDR3 protein is CASSSGGLGYYEQYF. CDR3 nucleotide sequence: TGTGCCAGCAGCTCAGGCGGTTTGGGGTACTACGAGCAGTACTTC.

This chain joins TRBV14 and TRBJ2-7; 7 nucleotides align to TRBD2. Germline V lookup: CDR1 SGHDN, CDR2 FVKESK. This CDR3 spans 17 amino acids. With 1 base clipped from V and 4 bases from J, the junction kept 13 bases outside the gene matches. As DNA, the CDR3 is TGTGCCAGCAGCCAAGTTTCAACCTACCAGCGGGGTTACGAGCAGTACTTC. Its translation is CASSQVSTYQRGYEQYF.